Here is one TCR beta chain with its context. The sample originates from a study of radiotherapy plus CTLA-4 blockade in lung cancer. This table comes from immunoSEQ multiplex PCR, and its TCRdb copy is limited to in-frame clones, with some not included. The sample has some 78,000 clones, 85% to 90% seen once. The CDR3 length is 13 residues. Trimming took off 6 bases at V and 0 bases at J, with 7 bases between the two ends. Germline-derived CDR1 and CDR2 are SGHDT and YYEEEE. J is TRBJ2-1 and V is TRBV5-6; D unresolved. This receptor was taken from a human donor with non-small cell lung cancer who had stable disease on radiotherapy plus ipilimumab. The sequencing used peripheral blood, collected from a patient treated with radiotherapy plus ipilimumab. The chain's CDR3 is CASTPSSYNEQFF. CDR3 nucleotide sequence: TGTGCCAGCACCCCAAGCTCCTACAATGAGCAGTTCTTC.